The present entry profiles one T cell receptor (beta chain) with its context. The antigen this receptor binds is unknown. A much larger clone is a single base away; this may be a read error. The library came from 5' RACE. The ligated cDNA was amplified in four rounds of PCR with nested alpha and beta constant region primers together with the SP2 primer. For the blood and skin samples, TCR RNA was reverse transcribed with SuperScript IV using primers for the alpha and beta constant regions. T4 RNA ligase 1 was used to ligate an oligonucleotide containing the Illumina SP2 primer and a UMI to the 3' end of the cDNA. To prevent hairpin formation, the 12-nucleotide UMI was made up of two random hexamers with an eight-base spacer between them. From the second PCR onward, the TCR alpha and beta chain libraries were handled separately, and dual indexing was used for multiplexing. After pooling, the indexed libraries were analyzed by capillary electrophoresis and sequenced on either an Illumina MiSeq or NextSeq. PhiX DNA at about 5-7.5% was spiked into libraries to increase base diversity and improve cluster recognition. On the study's bioinformatics: UMIs were extracted from read 2 by Demultiplexor and combined with the TCR sequence from read 1, and reads were split according to sample indices. Decombinator identified V and J genes and V-J junctions, assigning each TCR a five-part identifier including V and J deletions. UMIs were used by Collapsinator to correct sequencing errors and PCR amplification heterogeneity, so that a UMI-based abundance was obtained for each TCR. Identifiers were converted to nucleotide sequence by CDR3Translator and translated to amino acids, and CDR3 regions were extracted on the basis of terminal motifs. After normalization to the amount of input RNA, error-corrected alpha and beta TCR counts from blood and skin were compared. TCRdb passed the public sequencing reads through fastp at Q25 and MiXCR, retaining productive beta sequences. Rows merge per CDR3 protein into single entries with the most common DNA and genes. These V and J calls derive from TCRdb rather than the authors' analysis. Counted in this sample were 55,000 to 70,000 distinct CDR3 sequences; 7.2% of them appeared once. In total, the top ten clones hold 9% to 10% of the sample.

A robust, sensitive protocol for the amplification, sequencing and analysis of TCRs was described in the study, in which 3' ligation of a UMI-containing oligonucleotide to TCR cDNA was used. For whole blood analysis, under 3 ml of peripheral blood was collected from healthy adult volunteers into Tempus tubes, and RNA was extracted following the manufacturer's instructions. Total RNA was treated with RQ1 DNase, without cell sorting, prior to reverse transcription, with an input of about 1 to 1,100 ng being targeted. Libraries were prepared from skin biopsies and whole blood to test how robust the pipeline was in samples where T cells are a minority population. These data are taken from a study of naive and memory T cell subsets (dated by TCRdb to about 2017). Context from the whole study: In the figure summarizing the skin biopsy and whole blood samples, approximately 10 blood donors, 7 tuberculin skin test biopsies and 3 saline control biopsies were reported. PCR2 was typically a SYBR Green qPCR stopped at a set threshold; low-input samples could instead use end-point PCR (around 6 cycles).

General conclusions and limits of the study: The RNA-based method was acknowledged to be potentially sensitive to changes in TCR transcripts with T cell activation and differentiation.

CDR1 and CDR2 (LNHNV, YYDKDF) derive from the germline V gene (reference sequence). V is pared back by 0 bases and J by 3 bases, with 11 bases lying between the germline termini. The cysteine opens and the phenylalanine closes a CDR3 of 15 amino acids. CDR3 DNA is the only sequence kept; it has 45 bases, read in frame from the first base. Rearrangement joined TRBV15 to TRBJ1-2, with an unclear D gene assignment. This receptor was taken from a male donor in good health. The CDR3 has the sequence CATSRDRERDYGYTF. DNA sequence: TGTGCCACCAGCAGAGATCGGGAGAGGGACTATGGCTACACCTTC.